This T cell receptor beta chain was sequenced during a study of response to subunit inactivated influenza vaccine. Findings and caveats of the study: The authors suggested that every seasonal influenza vaccination recruits few new T cells.

A note on this clonotype: The antigen remains unidentified.

The V gene's germline CDR1 is SGHTA and CDR2 FQGNSA. V lost 5 bases to trimming and J lost 5 bases, with 19 bases between them. The CDR3 totals 16 residues. TCRdb reanalysed the RT-PCR reads using MiXCR and keeps one entry per CDR3 protein. The data show around 790,000 distinct CDR3 sequences, over 20% seen once. The rearrangement joins TRBV7-2 to TRBJ1-3; possible D gene TRBD1, 5 bases. This clonotype was obtained from a man between 45 and 60 years old who received an inactivated influenza vaccine. Sequenced material: PBMCs from blood, taken around 5 days after vaccination. This chain's CDR3 is CASSTQTVLGRNTIYF. In nucleotides, the CDR3 is TGTGCCAGCAGCACGCAGACAGTCCTTGGTCGAAACACCATATATTTT.